What follows is one T cell receptor (beta chain) and its context. The V and J ends lost 0 bases and 5 bases respectively, with 7 bases between them. CDR1 and CDR2 from the germline V gene are SGHNT and YYREEE (reference sequence). This CDR3 is built from 13 residues. TCRdb's table, derived via immunoSEQ multiplex PCR, lists solely in-frame clones and lacks some. The sample includes 150,000 or so clones, 80% to 95% of them seen just once. This specimen belongs to a study of control samples from healthy donors and cancer patients. Sequencing input: blood. This TCR was recovered from a man in his forties in good health. The rearrangement joins TRBV5-4 to TRBJ2-3; D remains unclear. The CDR3 DNA is TGTGCCAGCAGCTTGGGTTACCGAGATACGCAGTATTTT. It encodes CASSLGYRDTQYF.